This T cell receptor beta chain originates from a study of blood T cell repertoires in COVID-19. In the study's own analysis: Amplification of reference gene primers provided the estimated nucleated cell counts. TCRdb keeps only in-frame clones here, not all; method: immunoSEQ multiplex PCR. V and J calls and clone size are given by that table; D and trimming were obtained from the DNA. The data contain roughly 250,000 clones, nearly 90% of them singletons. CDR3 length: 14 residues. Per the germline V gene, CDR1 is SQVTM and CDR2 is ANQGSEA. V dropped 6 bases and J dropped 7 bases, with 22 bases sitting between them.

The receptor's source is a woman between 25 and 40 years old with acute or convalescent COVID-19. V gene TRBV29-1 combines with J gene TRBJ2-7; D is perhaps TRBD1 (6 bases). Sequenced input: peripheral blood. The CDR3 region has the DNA TGCAGCGTCCCAACAGGGTTTGGAACGGGAGAGCAGTACTTC. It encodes CSVPTGFGTGEQYF.